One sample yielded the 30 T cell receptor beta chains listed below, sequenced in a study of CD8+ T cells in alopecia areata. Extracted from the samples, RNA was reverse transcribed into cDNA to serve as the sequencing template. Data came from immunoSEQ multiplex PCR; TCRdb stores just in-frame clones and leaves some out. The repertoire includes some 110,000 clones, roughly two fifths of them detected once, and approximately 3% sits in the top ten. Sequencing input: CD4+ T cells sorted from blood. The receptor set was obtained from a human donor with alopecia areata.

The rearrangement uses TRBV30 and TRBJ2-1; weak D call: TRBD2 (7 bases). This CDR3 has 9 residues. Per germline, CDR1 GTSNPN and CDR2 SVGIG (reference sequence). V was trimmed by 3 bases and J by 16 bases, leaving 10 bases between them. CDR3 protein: CAWSPGGFF. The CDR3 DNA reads TGTGCCTGGAGCCCGGGGGGCTTCTTC. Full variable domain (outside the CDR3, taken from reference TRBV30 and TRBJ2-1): SQTIHQWPATLVQPVGSPLSLECTVEGTSNPNLYWYRQAAGRGLQLLFYSVGIGQISSEVPQNLSASRPQDRQFILSSKKLLLSDSGFYLCAWSPGGFFGPGTRLTVL.

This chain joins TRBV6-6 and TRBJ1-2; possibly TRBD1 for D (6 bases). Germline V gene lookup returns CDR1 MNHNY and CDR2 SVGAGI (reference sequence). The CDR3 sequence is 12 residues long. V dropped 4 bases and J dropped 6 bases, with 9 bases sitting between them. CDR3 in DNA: TGTGCCAGCAGTTCGACAGGCAATGGCTACACCTTC. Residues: CASSSTGNGYTF.

The DNA for the CDR3 is TGTGCCAGCAGTCCCGTCTACAATGAGCAGTTCTTC. Its protein product is CASSPVYNEQFF. V gene TRBV7-2 combines with J gene TRBJ2-1; D uncertain. The V gene's germline CDR1 is SGHTA and CDR2 FQGNSA. V was cut by 6 bases and J by 3 bases, with 6 bases left in between. This CDR3 contains 12 residues.

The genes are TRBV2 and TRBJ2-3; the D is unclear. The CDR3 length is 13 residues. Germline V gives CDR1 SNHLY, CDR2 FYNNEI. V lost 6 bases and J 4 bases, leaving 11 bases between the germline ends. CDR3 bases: TGTGCCAGCAGGGGCCGAAGGGCAGATACGCAGTATTTT. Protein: CASRGRRADTQYF.

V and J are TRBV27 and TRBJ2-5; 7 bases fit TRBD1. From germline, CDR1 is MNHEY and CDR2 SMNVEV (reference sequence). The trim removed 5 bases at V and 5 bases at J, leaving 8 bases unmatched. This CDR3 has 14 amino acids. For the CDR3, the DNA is TGTGCCAGCAGTCACGGACAGGCTGGGGAGACCCAGTACTTC. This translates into CASSHGQAGETQYF.

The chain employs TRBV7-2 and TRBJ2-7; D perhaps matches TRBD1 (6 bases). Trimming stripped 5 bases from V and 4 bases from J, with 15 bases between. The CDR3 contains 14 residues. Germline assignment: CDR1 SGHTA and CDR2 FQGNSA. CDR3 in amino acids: CASSPRDTSYEQYF. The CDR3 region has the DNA TGTGCCAGCAGCCCCCGGGACACTAGTTACGAGCAGTACTTC. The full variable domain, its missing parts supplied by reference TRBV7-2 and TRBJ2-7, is GAGVSQSPSNKVTEKGKDVELRCDPISGHTALYWYRQSLGQGLEFLIYFQGNSAPDKSGLPSDRFSAERTGGSVSTLTIQRTQQEDSAVYLCASSPRDTSYEQYFGPGTRLTVT.

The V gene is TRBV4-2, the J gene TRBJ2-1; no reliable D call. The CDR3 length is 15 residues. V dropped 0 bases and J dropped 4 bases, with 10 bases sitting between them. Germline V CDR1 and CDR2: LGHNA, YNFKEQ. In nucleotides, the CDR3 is TGTGCCAGCAGCCAAGATCGAATCATATACAATGAGCAGTTCTTC. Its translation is CASSQDRIIYNEQFF.

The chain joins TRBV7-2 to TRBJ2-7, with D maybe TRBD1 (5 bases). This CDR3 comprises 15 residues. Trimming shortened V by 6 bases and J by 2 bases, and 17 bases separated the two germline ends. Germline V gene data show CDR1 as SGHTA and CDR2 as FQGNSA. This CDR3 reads CASSGALMGTYEQYF. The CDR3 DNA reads TGTGCCAGCAGTGGGGCCCTAATGGGCACCTACGAGCAGTACTTC.

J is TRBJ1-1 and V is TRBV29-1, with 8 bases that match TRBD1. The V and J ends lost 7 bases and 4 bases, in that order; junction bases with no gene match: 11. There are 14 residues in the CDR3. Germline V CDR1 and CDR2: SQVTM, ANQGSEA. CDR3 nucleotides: TGCAGCGCTCAAAGGAAGGACAGGGCCACTGAAGCTTTCTTT. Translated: CSAQRKDRATEAFF.

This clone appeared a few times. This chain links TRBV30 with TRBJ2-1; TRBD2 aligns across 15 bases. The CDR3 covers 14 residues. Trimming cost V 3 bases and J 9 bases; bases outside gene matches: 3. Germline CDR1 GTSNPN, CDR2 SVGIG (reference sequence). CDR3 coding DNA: TGTGCCTGGAGAGGACTAGCGGGAGGGATTGAGCAGTTCTTC. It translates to CAWRGLAGGIEQFF.

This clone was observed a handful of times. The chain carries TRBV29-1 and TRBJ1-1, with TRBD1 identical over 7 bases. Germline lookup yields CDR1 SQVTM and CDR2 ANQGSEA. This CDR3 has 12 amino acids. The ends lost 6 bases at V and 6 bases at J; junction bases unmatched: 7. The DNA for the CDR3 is TGCAGCGTGACGAAGGGGGCCGCTGAAGCTTTCTTT. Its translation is CSVTKGAAEAFF. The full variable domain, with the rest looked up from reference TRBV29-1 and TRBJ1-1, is SAVISQKPSRDICQRGTSLTIQCQVDSQVTMMFWYRQQPGQSLTLIATANQGSEATYESGFVIDKFPISRPNLTFSTLTVSNMSPEDSSIYLCSVTKGAAEAFFGQGTRLTVV.

The CDR3 spells CASSQDRGGFAGANVLTF. CDR3 bases: TGCGCCAGCAGCCAAGATCGGGGCGGGTTTGCTGGGGCCAACGTCCTGACTTTC. J is TRBJ2-6 and V is TRBV4-3; possibly TRBD1 or TRBD2 for D (5 bases each). CDR1 and CDR2 (germline): LGHNA, YSLEER. The CDR3 covers 18 residues. The V gene lost 0 bases and the J gene lost 2 bases, with 14 bases spanning the gap.

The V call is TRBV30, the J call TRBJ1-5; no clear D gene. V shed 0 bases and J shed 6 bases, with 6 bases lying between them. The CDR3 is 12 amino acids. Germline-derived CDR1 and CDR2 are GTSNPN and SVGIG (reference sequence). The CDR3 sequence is CAWSVRSQPQHF. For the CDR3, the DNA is TGTGCCTGGAGTGTACGGTCTCAGCCCCAGCATTTT.

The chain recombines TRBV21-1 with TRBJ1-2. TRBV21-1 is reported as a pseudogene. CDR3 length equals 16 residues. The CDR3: CASSKEREAGPYGYTF. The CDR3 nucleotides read TGTGCCAGCAGCAAAGAGAGGGAGGCGGGCCCCTATGGCTACACCTTC.

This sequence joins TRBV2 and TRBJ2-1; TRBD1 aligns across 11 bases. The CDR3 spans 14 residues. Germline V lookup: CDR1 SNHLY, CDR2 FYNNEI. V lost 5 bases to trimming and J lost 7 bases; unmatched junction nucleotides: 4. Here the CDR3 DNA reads TGTGCCAGCAGTCGGGACAGGGGGATTAATGAGCAGTTCTTC. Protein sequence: CASSRDRGINEQFF.

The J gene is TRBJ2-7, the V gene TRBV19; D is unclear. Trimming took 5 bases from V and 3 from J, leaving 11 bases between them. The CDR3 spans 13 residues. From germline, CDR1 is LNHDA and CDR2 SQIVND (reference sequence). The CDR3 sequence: CASSLFSGYEQYF. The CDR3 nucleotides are TGTGCCAGTAGTCTGTTTAGTGGCTACGAGCAGTACTTC.

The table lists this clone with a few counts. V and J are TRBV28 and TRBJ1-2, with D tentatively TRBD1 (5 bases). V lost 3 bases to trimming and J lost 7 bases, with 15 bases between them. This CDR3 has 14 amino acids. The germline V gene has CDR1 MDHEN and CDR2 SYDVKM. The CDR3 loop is CASSFRTGRAGYTF. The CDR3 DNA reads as TGTGCCAGCAGTTTTCGGACGGGGCGGGCTGGCTACACCTTC.

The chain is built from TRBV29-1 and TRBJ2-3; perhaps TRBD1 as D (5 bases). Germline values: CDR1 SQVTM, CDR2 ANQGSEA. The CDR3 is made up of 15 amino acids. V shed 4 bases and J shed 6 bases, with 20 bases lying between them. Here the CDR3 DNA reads TGCAGCGTTGTCTTTTTAGGGAAGGGGTTGGATACGCAGTATTTT. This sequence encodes CSVVFLGKGLDTQYF.

The CDR3 DNA reads TGCGCCAGCAGCCAAGATCCAGCCGGGGAGCTGTTTTTT. Residues: CASSQDPAGELFF. The V call is TRBV4-3, the J call TRBJ2-2; unclear D gene. Trimming pared 0 bases from V and 6 bases from J, leaving 5 bases between. Germline CDR1 reads LGHNA; CDR2 reads YSLEER. CDR3 length: 13 residues.

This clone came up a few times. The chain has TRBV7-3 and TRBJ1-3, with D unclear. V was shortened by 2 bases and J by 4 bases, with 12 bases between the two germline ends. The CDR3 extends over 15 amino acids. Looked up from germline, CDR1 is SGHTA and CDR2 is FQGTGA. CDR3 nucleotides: TGTGCCAGCAGCTTAGACGGGATGAGAGGAAACACCATATATTTT. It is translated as CASSLDGMRGNTIYF.

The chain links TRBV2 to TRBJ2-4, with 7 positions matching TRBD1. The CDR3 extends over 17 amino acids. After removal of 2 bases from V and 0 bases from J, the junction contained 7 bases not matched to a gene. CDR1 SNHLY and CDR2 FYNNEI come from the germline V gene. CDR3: CASSELGQSLAKNIQYF. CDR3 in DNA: TGTGCCAGCAGTGAACTGGGACAGTCGCTAGCCAAAAACATTCAGTACTTC.

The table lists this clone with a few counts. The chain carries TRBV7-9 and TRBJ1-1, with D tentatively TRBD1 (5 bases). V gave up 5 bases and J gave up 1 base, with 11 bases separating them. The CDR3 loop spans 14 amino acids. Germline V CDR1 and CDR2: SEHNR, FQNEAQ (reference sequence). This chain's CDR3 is CASSPGTWNTEAFF. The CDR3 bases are TGTGCCAGCAGCCCGGGGACGTGGAACACTGAAGCTTTCTTT.

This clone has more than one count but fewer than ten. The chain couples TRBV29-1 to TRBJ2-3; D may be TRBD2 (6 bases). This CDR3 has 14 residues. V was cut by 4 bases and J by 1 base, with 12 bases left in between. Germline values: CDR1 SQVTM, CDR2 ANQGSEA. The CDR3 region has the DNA TGCAGCGTTGTAACTAGCTTGGGCACAGATACGCAGTATTTT. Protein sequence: CSVVTSLGTDTQYF.

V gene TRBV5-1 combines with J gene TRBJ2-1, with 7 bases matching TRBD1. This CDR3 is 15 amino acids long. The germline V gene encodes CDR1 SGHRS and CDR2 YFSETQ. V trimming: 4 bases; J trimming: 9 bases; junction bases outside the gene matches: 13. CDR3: CASSGSRGSSAEQFF. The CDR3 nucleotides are TGCGCCAGCAGCGGAAGCAGGGGGTCCTCGGCTGAGCAGTTCTTC.

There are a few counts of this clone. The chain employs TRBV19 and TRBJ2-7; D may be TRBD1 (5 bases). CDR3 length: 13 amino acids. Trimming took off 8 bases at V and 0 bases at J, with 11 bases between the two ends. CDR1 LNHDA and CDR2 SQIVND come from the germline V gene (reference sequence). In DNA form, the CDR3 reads TGTGCCAGTGGGCAGGGCTACTCCTACGAGCAGTACTTC. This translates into CASGQGYSYEQYF.

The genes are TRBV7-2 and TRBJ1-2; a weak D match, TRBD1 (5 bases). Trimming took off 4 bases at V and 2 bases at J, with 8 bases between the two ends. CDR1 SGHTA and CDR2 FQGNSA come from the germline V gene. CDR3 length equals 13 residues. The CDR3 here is CASSWGGNYGYTF. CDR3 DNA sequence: TGTGCCAGCAGCTGGGGCGGCAACTATGGCTACACCTTC. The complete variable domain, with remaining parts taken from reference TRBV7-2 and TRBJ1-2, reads GAGVSQSPSNKVTEKGKDVELRCDPISGHTALYWYRQSLGQGLEFLIYFQGNSAPDKSGLPSDRFSAERTGGSVSTLTIQRTQQEDSAVYLCASSWGGNYGYTFGSGTRLTVV.

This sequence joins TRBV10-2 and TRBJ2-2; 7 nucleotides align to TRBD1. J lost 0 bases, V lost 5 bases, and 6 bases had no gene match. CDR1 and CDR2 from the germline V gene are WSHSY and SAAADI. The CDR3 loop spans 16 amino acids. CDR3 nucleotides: TGCGCCAGCAGTCCACAGGGGATAGCGAACACCGGGGAGCTGTTTTTT. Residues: CASSPQGIANTGELFF.

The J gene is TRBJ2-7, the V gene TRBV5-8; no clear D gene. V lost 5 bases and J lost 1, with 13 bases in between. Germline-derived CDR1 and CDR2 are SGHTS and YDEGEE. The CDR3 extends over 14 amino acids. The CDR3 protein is CASRTRRGSYEQYF. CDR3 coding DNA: TGTGCCAGCAGGACCCGCCGAGGTTCCTACGAGCAGTACTTC.

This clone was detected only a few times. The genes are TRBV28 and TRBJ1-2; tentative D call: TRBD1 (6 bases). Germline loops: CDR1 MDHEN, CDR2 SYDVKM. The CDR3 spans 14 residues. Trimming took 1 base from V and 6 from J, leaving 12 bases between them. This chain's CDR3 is CASSLSGRGHGYTF. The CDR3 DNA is TGTGCCAGCAGTTTATCTGGCAGGGGCCATGGCTACACCTTC.

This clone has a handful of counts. This CDR3 is CSVEQGPGAYEQYF. DNA for the CDR3: TGCAGCGTTGAACAGGGACCAGGGGCCTACGAGCAGTACTTC. This sequence joins TRBV29-1 and TRBJ2-7; D perhaps matches TRBD1 (6 bases). The CDR3 extends over 14 amino acids. Trimming cost V 2 bases and J 2 bases, with 13 bases left between them. In germline, CDR1 is SQVTM, CDR2 ANQGSEA.